This TCR beta chain was sequenced for a study of cytomegalovirus exposure and HLA in healthy donors. This clone was seen only a few times. The antigen remains unidentified. The PCR contained 60 Vbeta and 13 Jbeta primers. Profiling relied on immunoSEQ multiplex PCR, and the TCRdb table lists in-frame clones only, not all of them. The data show roughly 150,000 clones, roughly 80% seen once. Study-wide points: Some highly shared sequence variants likely arose as a pipeline artifact. Most TCR beta V segments were productive about 90% or about 30% of the time in an earlier analysis.

Sequencing was done on a sample of PBMCs. The sequence was obtained from a male donor in good health and CMV-seronegative.

CDR3 region: CASLGQLDTEAFF. DNA of the CDR3: TGTGCCAGCTTAGGACAGCTCGACACTGAAGCTTTCTTT. The chain has TRBV2 and TRBJ1-1; maybe TRBD1 (6 bases). Germline lookup yields CDR1 SNHLY and CDR2 FYNNEI. CDR3 size: 13 residues. Trimming took off 8 bases at V and 3 bases at J, with 13 bases between the two ends.